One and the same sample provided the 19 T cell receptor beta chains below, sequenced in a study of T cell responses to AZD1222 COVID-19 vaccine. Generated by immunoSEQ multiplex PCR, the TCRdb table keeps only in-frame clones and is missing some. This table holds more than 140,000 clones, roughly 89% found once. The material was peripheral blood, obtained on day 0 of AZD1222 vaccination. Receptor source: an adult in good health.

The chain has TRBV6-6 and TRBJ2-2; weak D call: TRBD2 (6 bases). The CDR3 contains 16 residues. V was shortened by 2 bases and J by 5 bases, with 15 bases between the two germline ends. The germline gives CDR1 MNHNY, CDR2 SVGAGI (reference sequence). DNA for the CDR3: TGTGCCAGCAGTTACCCTACGGGAAGCGGGACCGGGGAGCTGTTTTTT. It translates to CASSYPTGSGTGELFF.

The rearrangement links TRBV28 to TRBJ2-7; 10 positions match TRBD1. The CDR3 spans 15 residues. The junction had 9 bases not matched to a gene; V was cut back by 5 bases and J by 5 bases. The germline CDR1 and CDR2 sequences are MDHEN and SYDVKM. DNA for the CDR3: TGTGCCAGCAGTGCCGGACAGGGGGTACCTAACGAGCAGTACTTC. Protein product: CASSAGQGVPNEQYF.

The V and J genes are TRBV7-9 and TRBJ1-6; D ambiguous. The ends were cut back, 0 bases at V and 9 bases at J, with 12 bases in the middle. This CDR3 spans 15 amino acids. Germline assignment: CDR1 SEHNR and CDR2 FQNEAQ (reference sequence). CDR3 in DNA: TGTGCCAGCAGCTTAGCAGCCAGTACCCTTTCACCCCTCCACTTT. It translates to CASSLAASTLSPLHF.

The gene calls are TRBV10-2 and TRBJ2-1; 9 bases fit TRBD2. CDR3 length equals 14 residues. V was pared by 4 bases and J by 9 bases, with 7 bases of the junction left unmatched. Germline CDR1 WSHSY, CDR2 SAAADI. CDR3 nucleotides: TGCGCCAGCAGTGGGGTAGCGGGAGAGGGTGAGCAGTTCTTC. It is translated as CASSGVAGEGEQFF.

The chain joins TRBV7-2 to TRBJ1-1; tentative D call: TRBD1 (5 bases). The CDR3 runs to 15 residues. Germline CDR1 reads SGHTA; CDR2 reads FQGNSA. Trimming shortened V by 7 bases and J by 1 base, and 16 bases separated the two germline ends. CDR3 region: CASKFPVTGNTEAFF. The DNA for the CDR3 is TGTGCCAGCAAGTTTCCCGTAACAGGGAACACTGAAGCTTTCTTT.

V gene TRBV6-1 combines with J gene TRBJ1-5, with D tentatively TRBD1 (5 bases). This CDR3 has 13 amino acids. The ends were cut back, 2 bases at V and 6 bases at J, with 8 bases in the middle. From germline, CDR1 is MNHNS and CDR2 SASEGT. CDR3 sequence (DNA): TGTGCCAGCAGTGAACAGGGTCTTCAGCCCCAGCATTTT. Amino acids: CASSEQGLQPQHF.

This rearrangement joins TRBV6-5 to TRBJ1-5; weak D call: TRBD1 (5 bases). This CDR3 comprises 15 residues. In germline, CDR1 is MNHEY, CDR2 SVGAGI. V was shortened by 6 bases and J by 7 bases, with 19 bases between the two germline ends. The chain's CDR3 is CASSRTGALGQPQHF. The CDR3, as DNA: TGTGCCAGCAGCCGTACCGGGGCCCTAGGACAGCCCCAGCATTTT.

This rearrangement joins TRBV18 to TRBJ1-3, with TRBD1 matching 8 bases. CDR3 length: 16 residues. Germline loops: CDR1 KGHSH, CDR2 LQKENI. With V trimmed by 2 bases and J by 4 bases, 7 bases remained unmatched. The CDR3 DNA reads TGTGCCAGCTCACCAAGGGCCTGGGACAGGGGAAACACCATATATTTT. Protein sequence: CASSPRAWDRGNTIYF.

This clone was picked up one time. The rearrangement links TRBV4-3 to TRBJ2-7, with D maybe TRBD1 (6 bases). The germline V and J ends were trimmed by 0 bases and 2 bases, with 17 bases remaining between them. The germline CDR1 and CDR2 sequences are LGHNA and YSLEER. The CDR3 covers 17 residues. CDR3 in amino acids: CASSQDATGNWAYEQYF. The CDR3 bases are TGCGCCAGCAGCCAAGACGCAACAGGGAATTGGGCCTACGAGCAGTACTTC.

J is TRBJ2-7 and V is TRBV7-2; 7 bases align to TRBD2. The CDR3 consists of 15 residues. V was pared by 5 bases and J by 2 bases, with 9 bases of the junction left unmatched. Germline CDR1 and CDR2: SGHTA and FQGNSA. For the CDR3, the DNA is TGTGCCAGCAGCCTGGTAGGCGGGAGCCCCTACGAGCAGTACTTC. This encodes CASSLVGGSPYEQYF. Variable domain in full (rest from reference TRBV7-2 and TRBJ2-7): GAGVSQSPSNKVTEKGKDVELRCDPISGHTALYWYRQSLGQGLEFLIYFQGNSAPDKSGLPSDRFSAERTGGSVSTLTIQRTQQEDSAVYLCASSLVGGSPYEQYFGPGTRLTVT.

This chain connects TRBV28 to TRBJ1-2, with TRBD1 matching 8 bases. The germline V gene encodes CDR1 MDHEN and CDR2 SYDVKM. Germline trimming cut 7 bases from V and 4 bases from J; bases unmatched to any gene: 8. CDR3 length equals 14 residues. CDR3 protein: CASTEGQGAYGYTF. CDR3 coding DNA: TGTGCCAGCACCGAGGGCCAGGGGGCCTATGGCTACACCTTC.

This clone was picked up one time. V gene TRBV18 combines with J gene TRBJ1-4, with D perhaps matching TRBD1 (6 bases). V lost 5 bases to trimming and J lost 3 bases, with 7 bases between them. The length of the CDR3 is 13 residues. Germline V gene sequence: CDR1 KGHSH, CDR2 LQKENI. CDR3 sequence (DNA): TGTGCCAGCTCAGGACAGCCTAATGAAAAACTGTTTTTT. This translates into CASSGQPNEKLFF.

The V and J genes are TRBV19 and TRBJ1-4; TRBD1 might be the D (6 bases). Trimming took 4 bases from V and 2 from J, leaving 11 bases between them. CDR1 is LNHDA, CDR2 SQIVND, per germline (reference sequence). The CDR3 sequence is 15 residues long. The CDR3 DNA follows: TGTGCCAGTAGTAAACTTACAGGGACTAATGAAAAACTGTTTTTT. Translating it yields CASSKLTGTNEKLFF.

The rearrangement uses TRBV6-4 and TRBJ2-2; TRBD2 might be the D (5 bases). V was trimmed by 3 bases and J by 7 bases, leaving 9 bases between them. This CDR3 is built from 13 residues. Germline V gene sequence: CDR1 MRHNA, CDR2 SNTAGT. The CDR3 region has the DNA TGTGCCAGCAGTGAGGACGGGATCGGGGAGCTGTTTTTT. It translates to CASSEDGIGELFF.

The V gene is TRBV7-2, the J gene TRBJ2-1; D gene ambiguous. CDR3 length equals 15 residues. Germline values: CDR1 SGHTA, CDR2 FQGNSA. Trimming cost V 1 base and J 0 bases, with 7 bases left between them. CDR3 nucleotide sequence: TGTGCCAGCAGCTTAGGCAAGAGCTCCTACAATGAGCAGTTCTTC. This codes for CASSLGKSSYNEQFF.

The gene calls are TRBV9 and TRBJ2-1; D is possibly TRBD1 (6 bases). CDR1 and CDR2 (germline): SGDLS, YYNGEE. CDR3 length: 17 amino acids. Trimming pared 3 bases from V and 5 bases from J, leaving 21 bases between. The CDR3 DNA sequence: TGTGCCAGCAGCGGGCCCTGGAACAGGGAACGAGACAATGAGCAGTTCTTC. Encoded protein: CASSGPWNRERDNEQFF.

DNA of the CDR3: TGTGCCAGTAGTAGCAGGGCCACTGAAGCTTTCTTT. Encoded protein: CASSSRATEAFF. The rearrangement uses TRBV19 and TRBJ1-1, with D possibly being TRBD1 (5 bases). V lost 4 bases and J lost 4, with 7 bases in between. The CDR3 has 12 amino acids. The germline gives CDR1 LNHDA, CDR2 SQIVND (reference sequence).

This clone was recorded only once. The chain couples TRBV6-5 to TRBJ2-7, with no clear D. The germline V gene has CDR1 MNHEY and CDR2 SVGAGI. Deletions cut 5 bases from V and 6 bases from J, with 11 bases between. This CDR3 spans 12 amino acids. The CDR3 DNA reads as TGTGCCAGCAGTCTTCTCTTGGTCGAGCAGTACTTC. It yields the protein CASSLLLVEQYF.

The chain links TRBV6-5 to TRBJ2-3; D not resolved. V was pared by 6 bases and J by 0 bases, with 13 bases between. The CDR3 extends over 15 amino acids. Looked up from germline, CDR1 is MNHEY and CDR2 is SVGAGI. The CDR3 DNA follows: TGTGCCAGCAGGTTGGGCGGAACTAGCACAGATACGCAGTATTTT. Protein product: CASRLGGTSTDTQYF.